This T cell receptor beta chain comes out of a study of follicular helper T cells after annual influenza vaccination. Whole-study context: After each seasonal flu vaccination, blood came on days 0, 7 and 28. For some subjects, blood spans the 2013-2014, 2014-2015 and 2015-2016 annual vaccinations.

The method was immunoSEQ multiplex PCR; TCRdb's version includes in-frame clones alone and lacks a portion of them. The data show about 9,800 clones, about four fifths seen once. The CDR3 is made up of 15 amino acids. Germline V gene lookup returns CDR1 MNHEY and CDR2 SMNVEV (reference sequence). Trimming removed 4 bases from V and 3 bases from J; junction bases left unmatched: 4. Specified time point: 2014-2015 season, 7 days after vaccination. Blood volume per time point ranged from about 40 to 100 mL. This clone was observed a few times. The antigen is unknown. Overall study findings and caveats: Just about 9.5-21% of cells analyzed had recovered productive TCRB sequences.

V and J are TRBV27 and TRBJ1-2, with 11 bases that match TRBD1. The clonotype originates from an adult who received the influenza vaccine. This specimen was CXCR5- memory CD4+ T cells sorted from blood, taken 7 days after influenza vaccination. CDR3 protein: CASSSDRGRHYGYTF. Written as DNA, the CDR3 is TGTGCCAGCAGTTCGGACAGGGGGCGCCACTATGGCTACACCTTC.